Following are 24 T cell receptor beta chains from one sample sequenced in a study of control samples from healthy donors and cancer patients. The method was immunoSEQ multiplex PCR; TCRdb's version includes in-frame clones alone and lacks a portion of them. Among about 86,000 clones listed, 94% were seen once. Sample: blood. Receptor source: a woman aged 18-29 years in good health.

The V call is TRBV18, the J call TRBJ1-4, with TRBD1 identical over 7 bases. This CDR3 spans 18 amino acids. J lost 6 bases, V lost 0 bases, and 13 bases had no gene match. CDR1 and CDR2 from the germline V gene are KGHSH and LQKENI. The CDR3 region has the DNA TGTGCCAGCTCACCACCGGGGGTTCGGGACAGACGATATGAAAAACTGTTTTTT. As protein: CASSPPGVRDRRYEKLFF.

The chain has TRBV28 and TRBJ1-4; D perhaps matches TRBD1 (6 bases). Germline assignment: CDR1 MDHEN and CDR2 SYDVKM. There are 15 residues in the CDR3. The V gene lost 6 bases and the J gene lost 2 bases, with 13 bases spanning the gap. CDR3 protein: CASSTPGATNEKLFF. DNA of the CDR3: TGTGCCAGCAGCACCCCGGGGGCGACTAATGAAAAACTGTTTTTT.

V and J are TRBV18 and TRBJ2-1; weak D call: TRBD1 (6 bases). Germline CDR1 is KGHSH and CDR2 is LQKENI. The CDR3 contains 16 residues. Trimming cost V 0 bases and J 2 bases, with 11 bases left between them. The CDR3: CASSPPAGVPYNEQFF. Written as DNA, the CDR3 is TGTGCCAGCTCACCACCGGCAGGGGTCCCCTACAATGAGCAGTTCTTC.

This clone was detected only once. The chain employs TRBV6-1 and TRBJ1-2, with D possibly being TRBD1 (5 bases). CDR1 and CDR2 from the germline V gene are MNHNS and SASEGT. CDR3 length: 14 amino acids. Trimming cost V 2 bases and J 4 bases, with 11 bases left between them. CDR3 region: CASSEQAGLYGYTF. The CDR3 region has the DNA TGTGCCAGCAGTGAACAAGCAGGGCTCTATGGCTACACCTTC.

The V gene is TRBV19, the J gene TRBJ2-7; no clear D gene. The CDR3 length is 15 residues. V was clipped by 3 bases and J by 1 base, with 13 bases between them. CDR1 and CDR2 from the germline V gene are LNHDA and SQIVND (reference sequence). CDR3 bases: TGTGCCAGTAGTATTGAGTTGGAGCCTTCCTACGAGCAGTACTTC. It encodes CASSIELEPSYEQYF.

The chain employs TRBV2 and TRBJ1-2; tentatively, D is TRBD1 (6 bases). The V end lost 5 bases, the J end lost 0 bases, and 19 bases lay between the germline ends. The CDR3 has 17 residues. Germline CDR1 reads SNHLY; CDR2 reads FYNNEI. The CDR3 region is CASSSRPGHRSNYGYTF. The CDR3 nucleotides read TGTGCCAGCAGTTCTCGGCCGGGACACCGGTCTAACTATGGCTACACCTTC.

The J gene is TRBJ1-1, the V gene TRBV3-1 (or the pseudogene TRBV3-2); D unresolved. This CDR3 contains 15 residues. Trimming removed 1 base from V and 5 bases from J, with 14 bases in between. Germline CDR1 is LGHDT and CDR2 is YNNKEL (reference sequence). CDR3 bases: TGTGCCAGCAGCCAAGTATTGGGGTTGGGAACTGAAGCTTTCTTT. Its translation is CASSQVLGLGTEAFF.

The chain carries TRBV19 and TRBJ1-2; D is undetermined. Looked up from germline, CDR1 is LNHDA and CDR2 is SQIVND (reference sequence). The CDR3 is 13 amino acids. The V end was cut by 2 bases, the J end by 2 bases, with 6 bases between. The CDR3 reads CASSIQVNYGYTF. CDR3 in DNA: TGTGCCAGTAGTATACAGGTCAACTATGGCTACACCTTC.

This clone has only one observation. This chain uses TRBV6-2 or TRBV6-3 with TRBJ2-7; the D is unclear. Trimming removed 6 bases from V and 4 bases from J, with 13 bases in between. This CDR3 is built from 13 residues. Per germline, CDR1 MNHEY and CDR2 SVGEGT. This CDR3 is CASRYGPSYEQYF. The CDR3 coding sequence is TGTGCCAGCAGGTACGGACCCTCTTACGAGCAGTACTTC.

The V and J genes are TRBV5-6 and TRBJ2-1; 10 bases fit TRBD2. CDR1 is SGHDT, CDR2 YYEEEE, per germline. The CDR3 covers 17 residues. Unmatched junction bases numbered 10, after V lost 0 bases and J lost 7 bases. The CDR3 spells CASSLAGAGGPGNEQFF. CDR3 nucleotide sequence: TGTGCCAGCAGCTTGGCCGGAGCGGGAGGGCCGGGGAATGAGCAGTTCTTC.

The rearrangement links TRBV29-1 to TRBJ1-1; 10 bases map to TRBD1. V was pared by 4 bases and J by 4 bases, with 6 bases of the junction left unmatched. CDR3 length: 14 residues. Per the germline V gene, CDR1 is SQVTM and CDR2 is ANQGSEA. The CDR3 nucleotides are TGCAGCGTTGGAGGGACAGGGGTTAGCACTGAAGCTTTCTTT. Its protein product is CSVGGTGVSTEAFF.

J is TRBJ1-3 and V is TRBV7-9; maybe TRBD1 (5 bases). Looked up from germline, CDR1 is SEHNR and CDR2 is FQNEAQ (reference sequence). Trimming removed 1 base from V and 4 bases from J, with 14 bases in between. The CDR3 length is 16 residues. CDR3 protein: CASSLESGVKGNTIYF. The CDR3 bases are TGTGCCAGCAGCTTAGAATCGGGGGTGAAAGGAAACACCATATATTTT.

J is TRBJ2-5 and V is TRBV15; D is uncertain. V was trimmed by 0 bases and J by 7 bases, leaving 9 bases between them. The CDR3 is made up of 13 amino acids. Germline V gene sequence: CDR1 LNHNV, CDR2 YYDKDF (reference sequence). CDR3 amino acids: CATSRDRLGTQYF. In DNA form, the CDR3 reads TGTGCCACCAGCAGAGATAGGTTGGGGACCCAGTACTTC. Using reference TRBV15 and TRBJ2-5 for the parts outside the CDR3, the full variable domain is DAMVIQNPRYQVTQFGKPVTLSCSQTLNHNVMYWYQQKSSQAPKLLFHYYDKDFNNEADTPDNFQSRRPNTSFCFLDIRSPGLGDTAMYLCATSRDRLGTQYFGPGTRLLVL.

The J gene is TRBJ1-5, the V gene TRBV25-1, with TRBD1 identical over 10 bases. V was pared by 2 bases and J by 7 bases, with 8 bases of the junction left unmatched. This CDR3 is 16 amino acids long. CDR1 and CDR2 from the germline V gene are MGHDK and SYGVNS. The CDR3 reads CASSEIWGQGHQPQHF. CDR3 coding DNA: TGTGCCAGCAGTGAAATATGGGGACAGGGGCACCAGCCCCAGCATTTT.

The chain links TRBV3-1 (or the pseudogene TRBV3-2) to TRBJ1-1, with D perhaps matching TRBD1 (5 bases). V lost 7 bases, J lost 4 bases, and 13 bases lay in between. CDR3 length: 13 residues. CDR1 LGHDT and CDR2 YNNKEL come from the germline V gene (reference sequence). CDR3 DNA sequence: TGTGCCAGCACCGGGACGGGTTTCACTGAAGCTTTCTTT. Translation gives CASTGTGFTEAFF.

V usage is TRBV19 and J usage is TRBJ1-5; the D gene is possibly TRBD1 (6 bases). The CDR3 is 15 residues long. The ends were cut back, 7 bases at V and 2 bases at J, with 15 bases in the middle. The germline gives CDR1 LNHDA, CDR2 SQIVND (reference sequence). The CDR3 bases are TGTGCCAGTAAAACCAGGGGAAGCGGCAATCAGCCCCAGCATTTT. Protein sequence: CASKTRGSGNQPQHF.

The chain links TRBV20-1 to TRBJ2-6, with D perhaps matching TRBD2 (5 bases). This CDR3 spans 16 amino acids. Germline CDR1 DFQATT, CDR2 SNEGSKA (reference sequence). Trimming took off 3 bases at V and 4 bases at J, with 16 bases between the two ends. CDR3: CSASVTRLRGANVLTF. CDR3 nucleotides: TGCAGTGCTAGTGTTACTAGGTTGAGGGGGGCCAACGTCCTGACTTTC.

This chain connects TRBV7-9 to TRBJ1-4; D is unresolved. There are 13 residues in the CDR3. V was shortened by 5 bases and J by 6 bases, with 10 bases between the two germline ends. Germline CDR1 SEHNR, CDR2 FQNEAQ (reference sequence). CDR3 DNA: TGTGCCAGCAGCCCTCCGGCGGATGAAAAACTGTTTTTT. Translated: CASSPPADEKLFF. Supplemented by reference TRBV7-9 and TRBJ1-4, the full variable domain reads DTGVSQNPRHKITKRGQNVTFRCDPISEHNRLYWYRQTLGQGPEFLTYFQNEAQLEKSRLLSDRFSAERPKGSFSTLEIQRTEQGDSAMYLCASSPPADEKLFFGSGTQLSVL.

This chain uses TRBV6-1 with TRBJ2-3; D ambiguous. This CDR3 contains 17 residues. V shed 2 bases and J shed 0 bases, with 15 bases lying between them. From germline, CDR1 is MNHNS and CDR2 SASEGT. CDR3 sequence reads: CASSERVKPYSTDTQYF. As DNA, the CDR3 is TGTGCCAGCAGTGAACGGGTTAAGCCTTATAGCACAGATACGCAGTATTTT.

The rearrangement uses TRBV28 and TRBJ1-1; 9 nucleotides line up with TRBD1. The CDR3 extends over 19 amino acids. Germline CDR1 is MDHEN and CDR2 is SYDVKM. V shed 1 base, J shed 3 bases, and the junction held 15 bases outside the gene matches. In DNA form, the CDR3 reads TGTGCCAGCAGTTTATTTTTTCCCTTGGGGACAGGGCCCTACACTGAAGCTTTCTTT. This codes for CASSLFFPLGTGPYTEAFF.

The chain is built from TRBV15 and TRBJ2-7; 7 bases fit TRBD1. Germline CDR1 is LNHNV and CDR2 is YYDKDF (reference sequence). The V and J ends lost 5 bases and 0 bases, in that order; junction bases with no gene match: 7. This CDR3 has 15 residues. DNA for the CDR3: TGTGCCACCAGCGGCCTCCGGGACAGCTCCTACGAGCAGTACTTC. Translated, it gives CATSGLRDSSYEQYF.

J is TRBJ1-4 and V is TRBV10-2; D uncertain. V shed 3 bases and J shed 7 bases, with 15 bases lying between them. In germline, CDR1 is WSHSY, CDR2 SAAADI. This CDR3 has 15 residues. CDR3 protein: CASSDWERIGEKLFF. The CDR3 DNA is TGCGCCAGCAGTGATTGGGAGAGAATTGGTGAAAAACTGTTTTTT.

V usage is TRBV6-6 and J usage is TRBJ1-2; 7 positions agree with TRBD1. J lost 0 bases, V lost 1 base, and 5 bases had no gene match. CDR3 length equals 16 residues. Germline V gives CDR1 MNHNY, CDR2 SVGAGI (reference sequence). CDR3 sequence reads: CASSYFPGTANYGYTF. In DNA, the CDR3 is TGTGCCAGCAGTTACTTCCCCGGGACAGCTAACTATGGCTACACCTTC.

This chain connects TRBV7-9 to TRBJ2-3, with D hard to call. In germline, CDR1 is SEHNR, CDR2 FQNEAQ (reference sequence). V was trimmed by 5 bases and J by 7 bases, leaving 13 bases between them. The CDR3 length is 13 residues. The CDR3, as DNA: TGTGCCAGCAGCCCCGCCCCCCGAAATACGCAGTATTTT. Translation: CASSPAPRNTQYF.